A single sample is the source of the 29 T cell receptor beta chains below, sequenced in a study of control samples from healthy donors and cancer patients. Measured with immunoSEQ multiplex PCR; TCRdb has only the in-frame clones, and not every one. The data show 150,000 to 200,000 clones, nearly 90% seen once. The sequenced sample was blood. These TCRs come from a woman between 50 and 59 years old in good health.

The V and J genes are TRBV27 and TRBJ2-1; D is unresolved. V was clipped by 6 bases and J by 0 bases, with 12 bases between them. CDR1 and CDR2 (germline): MNHEY, SMNVEV (reference sequence). The CDR3 is 15 amino acids. The CDR3 here is CASRWAASSYNEQFF. CDR3 DNA: TGTGCCAGCAGATGGGCGGCGAGCTCCTACAATGAGCAGTTCTTC.

The gene calls are TRBV5-6 and TRBJ2-7, with 7 bases that match TRBD2. CDR1 is SGHDT, CDR2 YYEEEE, per germline. The V segment lost 5 bases and the J segment 2 bases; nucleotides outside the gene matches: 7. The CDR3 runs to 14 residues. The chain's CDR3 is CASSRGEGTYEQYF. The CDR3 nucleotides are TGTGCCAGCAGTCGAGGGGAGGGGACCTACGAGCAGTACTTC.

The chain joins TRBV3-1 (or the pseudogene TRBV3-2) to TRBJ2-1; TRBD1 matches 8 bases. This CDR3 is built from 14 residues. The V gene's germline CDR1 is LGHDT and CDR2 YNNKEL (reference sequence). V was pared by 1 base and J by 7 bases, with 3 bases of the junction left unmatched. The CDR3 DNA is TGTGCCAGCAGCCAAGGAGACAGGGGTAATGAGCAGTTCTTC. This translates into CASSQGDRGNEQFF.

The rearrangement joins TRBV6-5 to TRBJ1-1, with a possible D match to TRBD1 (5 bases). The CDR3 is 14 amino acids. Germline V gives CDR1 MNHEY, CDR2 SVGAGI. The ends were cut back, 5 bases at V and 11 bases at J, with 21 bases in the middle. The CDR3 nucleotides are TGTGCCAGCAGTAAGGGGTGGGGCGTGAGGATGGCTTTCTTT. Protein: CASSKGWGVRMAFF.

V and J are TRBV30 and TRBJ1-4, with D possibly being TRBD1 (5 bases). Trimming took off 0 bases at V and 7 bases at J, with 12 bases between the two ends. Germline assignment: CDR1 GTSNPN and CDR2 SVGIG (reference sequence). This CDR3 has 14 amino acids. CDR3 nucleotide sequence: TGTGCCTGGAGTGTATTGGGCGGGGGTGAAAAACTGTTTTTT. This gives the protein CAWSVLGGGEKLFF.

The chain uses TRBV5-1 and TRBJ2-3; 8 bases map to TRBD1. CDR3 size: 15 residues. V was pared by 0 bases and J by 5 bases, with 5 bases of the junction left unmatched. Germline loops: CDR1 SGHRS, CDR2 YFSETQ. The CDR3 nucleotides read TGCGCCAGCAGCTTGGGGCAGGGGGCGATAGATACGCAGTATTTT. This gives the protein CASSLGQGAIDTQYF.

The rearrangement links TRBV7-8 to TRBJ2-7; D perhaps matches TRBD1 (5 bases). Germline CDR1 reads SGHVS; CDR2 reads FQNEAQ. V lost 1 base and J 0 bases, leaving 10 bases between the germline ends. The CDR3 is 15 amino acids. In DNA, the CDR3 is TGTGCCAGCAGCTTAGTGGGGCAGTACTCCTACGAGCAGTACTTC. Protein sequence: CASSLVGQYSYEQYF.

The chain uses TRBV28 and TRBJ2-7, with 9 bases matching TRBD1. The trim removed 10 bases at V and 0 bases at J, leaving 7 bases unmatched. There are 14 residues in the CDR3. From germline, CDR1 is MDHEN and CDR2 SYDVKM. The CDR3 loop reads CATIQGAHSYEQYF. The CDR3 nucleotides are TGTGCCACCATACAGGGGGCACACTCCTACGAGCAGTACTTC.

The chain joins TRBV28 to TRBJ1-5, with 9 nucleotides matching TRBD1. Trimming took 4 bases from V and 6 from J; bases not matched to a gene: 1. This CDR3 has 13 amino acids. Germline loops: CDR1 MDHEN, CDR2 SYDVKM. The CDR3 reads CASSWDRVQPQHF. The CDR3 nucleotides are TGTGCCAGCAGTTGGGACAGGGTTCAGCCCCAGCATTTT.

This chain connects TRBV19 to TRBJ1-5, with D unclear. Between the trimmed V and J ends, which lost 3 bases and 7 bases, there was a span of 10 bases. The CDR3 covers 13 residues. In germline, CDR1 is LNHDA, CDR2 SQIVND (reference sequence). The CDR3 DNA follows: TGTGCCAGTAGTATCCGCCCAAGACAGCCCCAGCATTTT. Translation: CASSIRPRQPQHF. Combining the CDR3 with reference TRBV19 and TRBJ1-5 gives the whole variable domain DGGITQSPKYLFRKEGQNVTLSCEQNLNHDAMYWYRQDPGQGLRLIYYSQIVNDFQKGDIAEGYSVSREKKESFPLTVTSAQKNPTAFYLCASSIRPRQPQHFGDGTRLSIL.

The chain couples TRBV27 to TRBJ2-5; TRBD1 matches 7 bases. Germline assignment: CDR1 MNHEY and CDR2 SMNVEV (reference sequence). Trimming at V came to 5 bases and at J to 1 base, leaving 1 base not matched to a gene. There are 13 residues in the CDR3. CDR3 nucleotide sequence: TGTGCCAGCAGTAGGGACAGCCAAGAGACCCAGTACTTC. The encoded protein is CASSRDSQETQYF.

The chain employs TRBV27 and TRBJ2-5; TRBD2 agrees at 11 bases. With V trimmed by 2 bases and J by 9 bases, 14 bases remained unmatched. The length of the CDR3 is 17 residues. The germline gives CDR1 MNHEY, CDR2 SMNVEV (reference sequence). CDR3 DNA: TGTGCCAGCAGTTTAAGCCTCGGACTAGCGGGCGACGGGGCCCAGTACTTC. It is translated as CASSLSLGLAGDGAQYF.

This clone has a single count. The rearrangement joins TRBV7-9 to TRBJ2-5, with 7 bases aligning to TRBD2. CDR3 length: 14 amino acids. The V gene's germline CDR1 is SEHNR and CDR2 FQNEAQ (reference sequence). The V gene end was trimmed by 5 bases and the J gene end by 2 bases; junction bases not matched to a gene: 5. Written as DNA, the CDR3 is TGTGCCAGCAGCCTTCCGGGACTACAAGAGACCCAGTACTTC. Translating gives CASSLPGLQETQYF.

The chain combines TRBV4-3 with TRBJ1-2; 7 positions match TRBD1. Germline CDR1 LGHNA, CDR2 YSLEER. Trimming took 2 bases from V and 0 from J; bases not matched to a gene: 9. This CDR3 has 17 amino acids. The CDR3 bases are TGCGCCAGCAGCCAATCGACAGGGACTTTAGCTAACTATGGCTACACCTTC. Protein product: CASSQSTGTLANYGYTF.

In DNA form, the CDR3 reads TGTGCCAGCAGGAGACTCACAGATACGCAGTATTTT. Translating gives CASRRLTDTQYF. V usage is TRBV27 and J usage is TRBJ2-3, with D unclear. The germline CDR1 and CDR2 sequences are MNHEY and SMNVEV (reference sequence). This CDR3 comprises 12 residues. Trimming left V 6 bases short and J 2 bases short, with 6 bases between.

The rearrangement links TRBV5-6 to TRBJ2-7, with D possibly being TRBD2 (6 bases). The CDR3 spans 13 residues. Germline V gives CDR1 SGHDT, CDR2 YYEEEE. V lost 4 bases and J lost 2, with 10 bases in between. This CDR3 reads CASSRDFAYEQYF. CDR3 nucleotides: TGTGCCAGCAGCAGGGACTTTGCCTACGAGCAGTACTTC.

The chain links TRBV3-1 (or the pseudogene TRBV3-2) to TRBJ2-3; TRBD2 matches at 10 bases. From germline, CDR1 is LGHDT and CDR2 YNNKEL (reference sequence). Germline trimming cut 3 bases from V and 4 bases from J; bases unmatched to any gene: 7. CDR3 length: 16 residues. The CDR3 loop is CASSQAASGGADTQYF. CDR3 nucleotide sequence: TGTGCCAGCAGCCAGGCCGCTAGCGGGGGTGCAGATACGCAGTATTTT.

This rearrangement joins TRBV6-2 or TRBV6-3 to TRBJ2-7, with D possibly being TRBD2 (7 bases). V was trimmed by 5 bases and J by 2 bases, leaving 16 bases between them. CDR1 is MNHEY and CDR2 is SVGEGT in the germline V gene. This CDR3 has 15 residues. CDR3 coding DNA: TGTGCCAGCAGTACTACGGGGGGCACCCCCTACGAGCAGTACTTC. It specifies CASSTTGGTPYEQYF.

CDR3 residues: CASSQGGVDQPQHF. The CDR3 nucleotides are TGCGCCAGCAGCCAAGGCGGGGTGGATCAGCCCCAGCATTTT. The chain carries TRBV4-3 and TRBJ1-5; D is unresolved. The CDR3 has 14 residues. V was shortened by 1 base and J by 5 bases, with 9 bases between the two germline ends. Germline loops: CDR1 LGHNA, CDR2 YSLEER.

This rearrangement joins TRBV27 to TRBJ1-1; D ambiguous. Germline V gene sequence: CDR1 MNHEY, CDR2 SMNVEV (reference sequence). There are 13 residues in the CDR3. V was clipped by 4 bases and J by 3 bases, with 9 bases between them. This CDR3 is CASSWSSDTEAFF. The CDR3 DNA reads as TGTGCCAGCAGTTGGAGTAGCGACACTGAAGCTTTCTTT.

This chain links TRBV10-3 with TRBJ1-5, with 10 bases fitting TRBD1. There are 14 residues in the CDR3. Germline V CDR1 and CDR2: ENHRY, SYGVKD. J lost 6 bases, V lost 4 bases, and 3 bases had no gene match. The CDR3 nucleotides read TGTGCCATCAGTGGACAGGGGGCGCTTCAGCCCCAGCATTTT. Amino acids: CAISGQGALQPQHF.

The rearrangement joins TRBV27 to TRBJ1-5; the D gene is possibly TRBD1 (6 bases). This CDR3 is 14 amino acids long. The V gene lost 5 bases and the J gene lost 6 bases, with 14 bases spanning the gap. The germline V gene encodes CDR1 MNHEY and CDR2 SMNVEV (reference sequence). This CDR3 reads CASSPRQDPQPQHF. The CDR3 DNA reads TGTGCCAGCAGTCCCCGACAGGACCCTCAGCCCCAGCATTTT.

This clone turned up a few times. The DNA of the CDR3 is TGTGCCAGCAGCGAAGAGGGAGGCTACAATGAGCAGTTCTTC. Its translation is CASSEEGGYNEQFF. The chain carries TRBV25-1 and TRBJ2-1; D may be TRBD2 (6 bases). Germline V gives CDR1 MGHDK, CDR2 SYGVNS. The CDR3 consists of 14 residues. V lost 6 bases and J lost 3, with 12 bases in between.

The chain has TRBV7-9 and TRBJ1-1; no firm D call. Germline CDR1 and CDR2: SEHNR and FQNEAQ (reference sequence). CDR3 length equals 13 residues. V lost 7 bases, J lost 0 bases, and 9 bases lay in between. DNA of the CDR3: TGTGCCAGCACCTCAGGAGTGAACACTGAAGCTTTCTTT. Its protein is CASTSGVNTEAFF.

CDR3 sequence: CASSQGGEAGELFF. Written as DNA, the CDR3 is TGTGCCAGCAGCCAAGGGGGTGAGGCCGGGGAGCTGTTTTTT. This chain connects TRBV14 to TRBJ2-2, with D unclear. Between the trimmed V and J ends, which lost 1 base and 6 bases, there was a span of 9 bases. From germline, CDR1 is SGHDN and CDR2 FVKESK. The CDR3 has 14 amino acids.

This chain uses TRBV6-5 with TRBJ1-6; D unresolved. This CDR3 region has 14 residues. V was trimmed by 10 bases and J by 7 bases, leaving 17 bases between them. Germline CDR1 MNHEY, CDR2 SVGAGI. The CDR3 loop is CATYWVASNSPLHF. CDR3 sequence (DNA): TGTGCCACCTATTGGGTTGCATCAAATTCACCCCTCCACTTT.

The rearrangement joins TRBV28 to TRBJ2-3; D possibly corresponds to TRBD2 (7 bases). The V end was cut by 4 bases, the J end by 2 bases, with 10 bases between. The CDR3 runs 14 residues. From germline, CDR1 is MDHEN and CDR2 SYDVKM. CDR3 residues: CASSSGGHTDTQYF. In DNA, the CDR3 is TGTGCCAGCAGTTCGGGGGGACACACAGATACGCAGTATTTT.

The chain uses TRBV25-1 and TRBJ1-1, with D unclear. Trimming removed 5 bases at V and 1 base at J, with 8 bases between. Germline V gene data show CDR1 as MGHDK and CDR2 as SYGVNS. The CDR3 is 13 residues long. CDR3 amino acids: CASSKVTNTEAFF. For the CDR3, the DNA is TGTGCCAGCAGTAAAGTGACGAACACTGAAGCTTTCTTT.

The chain employs TRBV28 and TRBJ1-2; D is unresolved. This CDR3 is built from 13 residues. V was cut by 3 bases and J by 2 bases, with 7 bases left in between. Germline values: CDR1 MDHEN, CDR2 SYDVKM. In DNA form, the CDR3 reads TGTGCCAGCAGTTTGATGAAGAACTATGGCTACACCTTC. It codes for CASSLMKNYGYTF.